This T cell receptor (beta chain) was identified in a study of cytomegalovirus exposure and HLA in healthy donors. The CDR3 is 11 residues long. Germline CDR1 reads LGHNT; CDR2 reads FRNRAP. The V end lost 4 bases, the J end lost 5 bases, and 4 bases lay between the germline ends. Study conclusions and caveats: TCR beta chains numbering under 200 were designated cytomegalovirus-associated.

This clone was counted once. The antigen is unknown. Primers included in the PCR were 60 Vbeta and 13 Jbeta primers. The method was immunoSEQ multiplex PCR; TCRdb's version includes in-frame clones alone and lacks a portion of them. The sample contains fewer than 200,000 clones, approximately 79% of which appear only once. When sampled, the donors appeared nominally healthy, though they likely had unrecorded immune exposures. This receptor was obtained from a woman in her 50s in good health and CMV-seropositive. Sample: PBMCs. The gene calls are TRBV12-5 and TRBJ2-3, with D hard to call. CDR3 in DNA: TGTGCTAGTGGTTCGTTAGATACGCAGTATTTT. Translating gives CASGSLDTQYF.